This T cell receptor beta chain was identified during a study of cytomegalovirus exposure and HLA in healthy donors. Study-wide findings and caveats: A few of the chains that were CMV-associated were confirmed in vitro to be specific for CMV antigens. The tendency of first-cohort TCR clusters to co-occur in the 120 or so validation repertoires was the finding of a later analysis.

The germline gives CDR1 SGHVS, CDR2 FQNEAQ. Between the trimmed V and J ends, which lost 3 bases and 5 bases, there was a span of 7 bases. This CDR3 has 13 amino acids. About this clone itself: The target antigen is unknown.

The assay was immunoSEQ multiplex PCR, and TCRdb's table has in-frame clones only and misses some. In the table there are fewer than 200,000 clones, more than 75% of which are singletons. This sequence was found in a man aged 25-45 years in good health and CMV-seropositive. The V gene is TRBV7-8, the J gene TRBJ1-4; D gene unclear. The sequencing input was PBMCs. This CDR3 reads CASSFGNNEKLFF. CDR3 DNA: TGTGCCAGCAGCTTTGGCAACAATGAAAAACTGTTTTTT. The whole variable domain, filled in from reference TRBV7-8 and TRBJ1-4, reads GAGVSQSPRYKVAKRGQDVALRCDPISGHVSLFWYQQALGQGPEFLTYFQNEAQLDKSGLPSDRFFAERPEGSVSTLKIQRTQQEDSAVYLCASSFGNNEKLFFGSGTQLSVL.